One and the same sample provided the 27 T cell receptor beta chains below, sequenced in a study of blood T cells in healthy people across ages. A sample-barcoded 5' primer and a J-beta primer mix were used in a second PCR of roughly 6 to 12 cycles. From the 5' RACE reads, TCRdb called clonotypes with MiXCR, one entry per CDR3 protein. The sample has 1,800,000 or so distinct CDR3 sequences, approximately 40% seen once; the top ten hold 20% to 25%. Sequencing used blood. Source of these receptors: a human donor in good health.

This chain links TRBV14 with TRBJ2-7; 10 bases align to TRBD1. Germline loops: CDR1 SGHDN, CDR2 FVKESK. The CDR3 is 14 amino acids. Trimming took 4 bases from V and 9 from J; bases not matched to a gene: 9. CDR3 nucleotides: TGTGCCAGCAGCCGACCGGGACAGGGGTCTCGGCAGTACTTC. This translates into CASSRPGQGSRQYF.

This clonotype has a single count. The J gene is TRBJ2-3, the V gene TRBV3-1, with a possible D match to TRBD2 (6 bases). Germline loops: CDR1 LGHDT, CDR2 YNNKEL (reference sequence). This CDR3 has 16 residues. V lost 0 bases to trimming and J lost 3 bases, with 13 bases between them. The CDR3 nucleotides are TGTGCCAGCAGCCAAGAAACTAGCTATGTTACAGATACGCAGTATTTT. Translation gives CASSQETSYVTDTQYF.

This clonotype was seen a few times. This chain joins TRBV6-2 or TRBV6-3 and TRBJ2-7; 9 nucleotides agree with TRBD2. V lost 2 bases to trimming and J lost 0 bases; unmatched junction nucleotides: 5. CDR1 and CDR2 from the germline V gene are MNHEY and SVGEGT. The CDR3 has 16 residues. CDR3 protein: CASSYRLAGSSYEQYF. The CDR3 region has the DNA TGTGCCAGCAGTTACCGTCTAGCGGGGAGCTCCTACGAGCAGTACTTC.

This chain links TRBV4-1 with TRBJ1-4; D is ambiguous. Trimming took off 0 bases at V and 3 bases at J, with 14 bases between the two ends. The length of the CDR3 is 17 residues. CDR1 MGHRA and CDR2 YSYEKL come from the germline V gene. CDR3 in amino acids: CASSQEGSVRSNEKLFF. CDR3 nucleotide sequence: TGCGCCAGCAGCCAAGAGGGCTCAGTGCGGTCTAATGAAAAACTGTTTTTT.

This clonotype was recorded at least ten times. This sequence joins TRBV4-2 and TRBJ2-7; D is perhaps TRBD2 (6 bases). Trimming left V 0 bases short and J 1 base short, with 7 bases between. The CDR3 runs 14 residues. Germline V lookup: CDR1 LGHNA, CDR2 YNFKEQ. The CDR3 is CASSQDGGSYEQYF. The CDR3 DNA follows: TGTGCCAGCAGCCAAGATGGGGGGTCCTACGAGCAGTACTTC.

This clonotype was detected a few times. The chain uses TRBV6-2 or TRBV6-3 and TRBJ2-5, with D perhaps matching TRBD1 (5 bases). The V gene's germline CDR1 is MNHEY and CDR2 SVGEGT. Trimming removed 5 bases from V and 7 bases from J, with 17 bases in between. This CDR3 has 14 residues. The CDR3 region has the DNA TGTGCCAGCAGTCCCACCGGACACGCGGCGACCCAGTACTTC. Residues: CASSPTGHAATQYF.

The V and J genes are TRBV24-1 and TRBJ2-4; no firm D call. V lost 2 bases, J lost 7 bases, and 11 bases lay in between. This CDR3 comprises 14 residues. Germline CDR1 reads KGHDR; CDR2 reads SFDVKD. The CDR3 DNA sequence: TGTGCCACCAGTGATTCCCCCCCGTTGAACATTCAGTACTTC. Its protein product is CATSDSPPLNIQYF.

J is TRBJ1-4 and V is TRBV4-3; the D gene is possibly TRBD1 (5 bases). V was pared by 2 bases and J by 5 bases, with 15 bases between. Germline V CDR1 and CDR2: LGHNA, YSLEER. This CDR3 spans 16 amino acids. As DNA, the CDR3 is TGCGCCAGCAGCCAAACCGCTTCCAGGGCAAATGAAAAACTGTTTTTT. Its translation: CASSQTASRANEKLFF.

This clonotype was detected a few times. V and J are TRBV12-3 or TRBV12-4 and TRBJ2-1, with 8 bases identical to TRBD2. With 6 bases clipped from V and 4 bases from J, the junction kept 8 bases outside the gene matches. The CDR3 sequence is 15 residues long. The CDR3 is CASSKGLGAYNEQFF. CDR3 nucleotide sequence: TGTGCCAGCAGCAAGGGACTAGGAGCGTACAATGAGCAGTTCTTC.

Remarks on this clonotype: Relative to the germline gene, one junction end is altered; a read error may explain this. The chain uses TRBV24-1 and TRBJ2-5; D not resolved. Germline lookup yields CDR1 KGHDR and CDR2 SFDVKD. The CDR3 consists of 14 residues. The CDR3 region is CATRDLRVGETQYF. CDR3 sequence (DNA): TGTGCCACCAGGGATTTAAGGGTCGGGGAGACCCAGTACTTC.

The V call is TRBV7-8, the J call TRBJ2-7; 12 positions agree with TRBD1. The germline gives CDR1 SGHVS, CDR2 FQNEAQ. The CDR3 runs to 22 residues. V lost 0 bases to trimming and J lost 0 bases; unmatched junction nucleotides: 18. CDR3 DNA: TGTGCCAGCAGCTTAGCCTTTGTACCGGGACAGGGGGCCGTAGGTGGCTCCTACGAGCAGTACTTC. This translates into CASSLAFVPGQGAVGGSYEQYF. The full variable domain, in which reference TRBV7-8 and TRBJ2-7 provide the parts outside the CDR3, is GAGVSQSPRYKVAKRGQDVALRCDPISGHVSLFWYQQALGQGPEFLTYFQNEAQLDKSGLPSDRFFAERPEGSVSTLKIQRTQQEDSAVYLCASSLAFVPGQGAVGGSYEQYFGPGTRLTVT.

This chain connects TRBV9 to TRBJ2-5; D may correspond to TRBD1 or TRBD2 (5 bases each). Trimming removed 4 bases at V and 5 bases at J, with 15 bases between. Germline V CDR1 and CDR2: SGDLS, YYNGEE. The CDR3 spans 14 residues. CDR3 loop: CASSTAGARETQYF. The CDR3 DNA reads TGTGCCAGCAGCACAGCCGGGGCCCGCGAGACCCAGTACTTC.

This clonotype was counted between two and nine times. This chain links TRBV6-5 with TRBJ2-7, with D tentatively TRBD1 (5 bases). V dropped 6 bases and J dropped 5 bases, with 17 bases sitting between them. The germline CDR1 and CDR2 sequences are MNHEY and SVGAGI. CDR3 length equals 14 residues. This chain's CDR3 is CASSPGRFRDEQYF. CDR3 sequence (DNA): TGTGCCAGCAGCCCCGGGCGATTCAGGGACGAGCAGTACTTC.

This clonotype was observed a few times. This chain joins TRBV9 and TRBJ2-1, with D perhaps TRBD2 (6 bases). V lost 9 bases, J lost 0 bases, and 16 bases lay in between. This CDR3 is built from 15 residues. Germline V gene sequence: CDR1 SGDLS, CDR2 YYNGEE. Here the CDR3 reads CATEVRGSSYNEQFF. In DNA, the CDR3 is TGTGCCACCGAAGTGCGGGGTAGCTCCTACAATGAGCAGTTCTTC.

The chain recombines TRBV9 with TRBJ1-2, with 8 bases that match TRBD1. Germline lookup yields CDR1 SGDLS and CDR2 YYNGEE. With 2 bases clipped from V and 4 bases from J, the junction kept 4 bases outside the gene matches. CDR3 length: 14 amino acids. The CDR3 here is CASSVSGTGYGYTF. CDR3 nucleotides: TGTGCCAGCAGCGTCTCCGGGACAGGCTATGGCTACACCTTC.

In regard to this clonotype: One end of the junction fails to match germline, which may point to a read error. This chain connects TRBV7-3 to TRBJ2-6; 8 nucleotides line up with TRBD1. The CDR3 runs to 17 residues. CDR1 is SGHTA, CDR2 FQGTGA, per germline. The CDR3 DNA reads as TGTGCCAGCAGCTTTGGGACAGGAGCCTCTGGGGTCAACGTCCTGACTTTC. Translated, it gives CASSFGTGASGVNVLTF.

The genes are TRBV10-3 and TRBJ2-1; 11 positions agree with TRBD2. This CDR3 region has 13 residues. The junction had 6 bases not matched to a gene; V was cut back by 10 bases and J by 7 bases. Germline loops: CDR1 ENHRY, CDR2 SYGVKD. Written as DNA, the CDR3 is TGTGCCACCGTAGCGGGGGGGCTTAATGAGCAGTTCTTC. Its protein is CATVAGGLNEQFF.

The chain links TRBV4-1 to TRBJ2-7; TRBD1 agrees at 10 bases. The trim removed 1 base at V and 2 bases at J, leaving 8 bases unmatched. CDR1 is MGHRA and CDR2 is YSYEKL in the germline V gene. The CDR3 extends over 17 amino acids. The CDR3 spells CASSQVFTGQGPYEQYF. In DNA form, the CDR3 reads TGCGCCAGCAGCCAAGTCTTCACGGGACAGGGGCCCTACGAGCAGTACTTC.

This clonotype was observed a single time. The junction departs from the called germline gene at one end, perhaps through a read error. The chain joins TRBV11-2 to TRBJ2-6; D perhaps matches TRBD2 (7 bases). The CDR3 covers 18 residues. The germline gives CDR1 SGHAT, CDR2 FQNNGV. The CDR3 DNA reads TGTGCCAGCAGCTTAGATAGGGGGGGATTCTCTGGGGTCAACGTCCTGACTTTC. This gives the protein CASSLDRGGFSGVNVLTF.

This sequence joins TRBV7-2 and TRBJ2-1; no clear D gene. Trimming stripped 4 bases from V and 10 bases from J, with 17 bases between. The CDR3 spans 14 residues. In germline, CDR1 is SGHTA, CDR2 FQGNSA. Here the CDR3 DNA reads TGTGCCAGCAGCTCGTATACGGGCCCTCTAGAGCAGTTCTTC. Residues: CASSSYTGPLEQFF. The full variable domain, in which reference TRBV7-2 and TRBJ2-1 provide the parts outside the CDR3, is GAGVSQSPSNKVTEKGKDVELRCDPISGHTALYWYRQSLGQGLEFLIYFQGNSAPDKSGLPSDRFSAERTGGSVSTLTIQRTQQEDSAVYLCASSSYTGPLEQFFGPGTRLTVL.

Turning to this clonotype: At one end the junction does not follow the germline gene, possibly because of a read error. The V and J genes are TRBV12-3 or TRBV12-4 and TRBJ2-2; tentatively, D is TRBD2 (6 bases). There are 14 residues in the CDR3. In DNA form, the CDR3 reads TGTGCCAACAGTCGGGGACTGAACACCGGGGAGCTGTTTTTT. Translating it yields CANSRGLNTGELFF.

This clonotype was counted once. This chain uses TRBV12-3 or TRBV12-4 with TRBJ2-1, with 7 bases lining up with TRBD1. The junction had 9 bases not matched to a gene; V was cut back by 6 bases and J by 4 bases. The CDR3 length is 15 residues. The CDR3 reads CASRGRDSLYNEQFF. Here the CDR3 DNA reads TGTGCCAGCAGGGGCCGGGACAGCCTATACAATGAGCAGTTCTTC.

The chain is built from TRBV29-1 and TRBJ2-5, with D possibly being TRBD1 (5 bases). Germline V CDR1 and CDR2: SQVTM, ANQGSEA. This CDR3 has 12 amino acids. Trimming cost V 7 bases and J 5 bases, with 14 bases left between them. The CDR3 reads CSGAGNRETQYF. DNA of the CDR3: TGCAGCGGTGCAGGGAATCGGGAGACCCAGTACTTC.

This chain uses TRBV5-6 with TRBJ2-4; D possibly corresponds to TRBD1 (5 bases). With 1 base removed from V and 7 bases from J, the gap between germline ends came to 15 bases. The CDR3 extends over 15 amino acids. The germline gives CDR1 SGHDT, CDR2 YYEEEE. As DNA, the CDR3 is TGTGCCAGCAGCTTGATGGCAGGGATCAGGAACATTCAGTACTTC. Protein: CASSLMAGIRNIQYF.

This clonotype was detected only once. The chain recombines TRBV4-3 with TRBJ2-3; D call uncertain. Germline V gives CDR1 LGHNA, CDR2 YSLEER. This CDR3 comprises 14 residues. V was cut by 1 base and J by 7 bases, with 12 bases left in between. CDR3 DNA: TGCGCCAGCAGCCAAGCCGTCGACCTTAATACGCAGTATTTT. This translates into CASSQAVDLNTQYF.

Regarding this clonotype: At one of its ends the junction is not consistent with the germline gene, which may arise from a read error. For the CDR3, the DNA is TGTGCCAGCAGCTTAGGGGTAGCGGGGGGGGGTGAGCAGTTCTTC. Translating it yields CASSLGVAGGGEQFF. The chain couples TRBV12-3 or TRBV12-4 to TRBJ2-1, with 11 bases aligning to TRBD2. The CDR3 is 15 amino acids.

V is TRBV20-1 and J is TRBJ2-4; TRBD1 is a possible D gene (5 bases). The end of the DNA fits TRBJ2-7 better, so the J call may be wrong. Germline values: CDR1 DFQATT, CDR2 SNEGSKA (reference sequence). The CDR3 extends over 14 amino acids. This CDR3 is CSARSIRVAYEQYF. CDR3 sequence (DNA): TGCAGTGCTAGGTCAATCAGGGTTGCCTACGAGCAGTACTTC.